Ten or more counts support the clone carrying this T cell receptor (beta chain). The target antigen is unknown. Time point defined: newly diagnosed GD, antithyroid drugs for less than 3 months. PBMC-derived RNA was used for the TCR library. Investigators prepared the TCR beta libraries by applying iRepertoire HTBI primers and Arm-PCR of CDR3 regions. TCRdb passed the multiplex PCR reads through MiXCR, listing each CDR3 protein once. The sample has hundreds of thousands of distinct CDR3 sequences; about 15% are singletons. The data are from a study of regulatory T cells in long-lasting Graves disease. Study findings and constraints: There was favoring of TRBV28, TRBJ1-2 and TRBJ2-5 in persistent disease.

The CDR3 is 15 residues long. From germline, CDR1 is DFQATT and CDR2 SNEGSKA (reference sequence). Deletions cut 4 bases from V and 9 bases from J, with 22 bases between. This sample also appeared in a second study, on T cells in Graves' hyperthyroidism and ophthalmopathy. That source reports: Newly diagnosed hyperthyroidism, duration under 2 months, in patients aged 18 to 65.

This chain links TRBV20-1 with TRBJ2-1; tentatively, D is TRBD1 or TRBD2 (5 bases each). Sequenced here: peripheral blood mononuclear cells (PBMCs), sampled at new diagnosis, from a patient treated with antithyroid drugs. The receptor's source is a woman aged 35-60 years with Graves disease. DNA of the CDR3: TGCAGTGCTAAAGTCTCGACAGCGGCGTGGGGTGAGCAGTTCTTC. It translates to CSAKVSTAAWGEQFF.